This TCR beta chain came from a study of T cells after yellow fever vaccination. Findings and caveats of the study: Relatively few clonotypes were ones that appeared in both CD4 and CD8 compartments.

This CDR3 is 15 amino acids long. J gave up 4 bases and V 3 bases, and 6 bases lay outside the gene matches. CDR1 is SGHNT, CDR2 YYREEE, per germline (reference sequence). Making TCR cDNA involved 5'RACE template switching, which added UMIs and a universal primer site. MiXCR was run by TCRdb on the 5' RACE reads, yielding one entry per CDR3 protein. The data hold about 240,000 distinct CDR3 sequences, with around 7% observed a single time. A remark on this clonotype: Antigen unknown.

Source: CD4+ T cells sorted from PBMCs, taken 15 days after the yellow fever booster vaccination. The chain recombines TRBV5-4 with TRBJ2-3; 9 bases are a match to TRBD2. This clonotype was obtained from a man aged 25 to 40 who received the YFV17D yellow fever vaccine. The CDR3 loop is CASSWSGGRADTQYF. Here the CDR3 DNA reads TGTGCCAGCAGCTGGAGCGGGGGGAGAGCAGATACGCAGTATTTT. The variable domain in full, completed from reference TRBV5-4 and TRBJ2-3, reads ETGVTQSPTHLIKTRGQQVTLRCSSQSGHNTVSWYQQALGQGPQFIFQYYREEENGRGNFPPRFSGLQFPNYSSELNVNALELDDSALYLCASSWSGGRADTQYFGPGTRLTVL.